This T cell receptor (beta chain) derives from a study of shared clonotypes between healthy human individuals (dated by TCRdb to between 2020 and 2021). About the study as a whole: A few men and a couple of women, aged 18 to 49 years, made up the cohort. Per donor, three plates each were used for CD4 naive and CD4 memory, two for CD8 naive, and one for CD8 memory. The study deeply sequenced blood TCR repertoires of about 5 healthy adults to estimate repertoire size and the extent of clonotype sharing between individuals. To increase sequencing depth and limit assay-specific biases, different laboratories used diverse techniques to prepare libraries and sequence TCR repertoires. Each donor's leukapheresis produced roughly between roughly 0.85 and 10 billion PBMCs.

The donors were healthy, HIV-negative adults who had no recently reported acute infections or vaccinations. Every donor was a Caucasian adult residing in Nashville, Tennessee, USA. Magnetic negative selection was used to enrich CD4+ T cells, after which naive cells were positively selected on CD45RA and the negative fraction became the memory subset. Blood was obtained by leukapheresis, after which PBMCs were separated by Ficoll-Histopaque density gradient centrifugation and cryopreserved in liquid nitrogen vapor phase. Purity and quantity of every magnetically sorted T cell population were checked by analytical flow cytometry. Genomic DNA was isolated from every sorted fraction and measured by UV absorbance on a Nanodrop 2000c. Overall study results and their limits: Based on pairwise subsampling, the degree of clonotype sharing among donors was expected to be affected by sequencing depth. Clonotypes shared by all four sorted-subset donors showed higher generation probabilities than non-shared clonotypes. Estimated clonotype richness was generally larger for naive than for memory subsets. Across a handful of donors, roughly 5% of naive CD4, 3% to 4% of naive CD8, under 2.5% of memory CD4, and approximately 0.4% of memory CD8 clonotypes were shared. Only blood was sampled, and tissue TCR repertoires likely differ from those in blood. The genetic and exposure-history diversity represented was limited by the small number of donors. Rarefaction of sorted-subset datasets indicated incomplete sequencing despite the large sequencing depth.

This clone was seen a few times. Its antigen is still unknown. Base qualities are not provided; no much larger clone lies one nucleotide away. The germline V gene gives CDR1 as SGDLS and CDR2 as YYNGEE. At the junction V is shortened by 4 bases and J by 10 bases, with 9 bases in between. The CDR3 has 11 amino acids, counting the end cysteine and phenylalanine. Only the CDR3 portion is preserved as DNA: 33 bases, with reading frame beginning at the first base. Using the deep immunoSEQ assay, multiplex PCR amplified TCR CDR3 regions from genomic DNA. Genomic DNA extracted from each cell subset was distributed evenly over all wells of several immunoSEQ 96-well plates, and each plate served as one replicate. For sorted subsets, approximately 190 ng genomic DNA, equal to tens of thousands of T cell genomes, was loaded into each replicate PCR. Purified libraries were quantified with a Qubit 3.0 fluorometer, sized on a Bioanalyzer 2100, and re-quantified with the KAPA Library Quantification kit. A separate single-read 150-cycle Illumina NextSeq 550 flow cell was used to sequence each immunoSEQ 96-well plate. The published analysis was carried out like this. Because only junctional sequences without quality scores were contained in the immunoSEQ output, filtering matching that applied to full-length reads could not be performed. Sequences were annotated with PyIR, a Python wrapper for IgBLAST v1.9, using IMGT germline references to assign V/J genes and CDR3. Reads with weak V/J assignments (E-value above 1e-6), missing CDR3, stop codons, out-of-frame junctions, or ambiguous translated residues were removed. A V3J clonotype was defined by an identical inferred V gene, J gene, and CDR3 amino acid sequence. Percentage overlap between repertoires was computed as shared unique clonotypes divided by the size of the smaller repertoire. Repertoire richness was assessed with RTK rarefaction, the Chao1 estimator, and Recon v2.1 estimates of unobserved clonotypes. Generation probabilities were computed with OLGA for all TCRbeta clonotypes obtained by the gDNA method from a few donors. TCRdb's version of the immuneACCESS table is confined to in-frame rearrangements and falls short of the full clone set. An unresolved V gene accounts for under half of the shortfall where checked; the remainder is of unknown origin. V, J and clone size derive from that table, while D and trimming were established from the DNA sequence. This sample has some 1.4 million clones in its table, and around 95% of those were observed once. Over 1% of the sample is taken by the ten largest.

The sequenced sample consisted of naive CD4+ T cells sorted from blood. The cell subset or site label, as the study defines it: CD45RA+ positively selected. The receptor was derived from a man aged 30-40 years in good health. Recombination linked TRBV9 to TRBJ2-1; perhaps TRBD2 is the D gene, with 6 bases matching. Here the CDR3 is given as CASSFGLEQFF. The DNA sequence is TGTGCCAGCAGCTTCGGACTAGAGCAGTTCTTC.